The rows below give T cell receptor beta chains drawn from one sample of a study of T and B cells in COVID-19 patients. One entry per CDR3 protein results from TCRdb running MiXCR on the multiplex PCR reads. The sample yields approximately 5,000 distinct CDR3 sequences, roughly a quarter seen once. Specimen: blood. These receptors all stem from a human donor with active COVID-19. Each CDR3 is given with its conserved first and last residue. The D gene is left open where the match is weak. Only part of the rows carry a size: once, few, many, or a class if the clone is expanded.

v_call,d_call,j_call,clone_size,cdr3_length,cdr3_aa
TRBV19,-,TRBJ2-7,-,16,CASSAPGGQRTLEQYF
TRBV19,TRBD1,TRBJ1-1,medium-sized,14,CASSSGPGGTEAFF
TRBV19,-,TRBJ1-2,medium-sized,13,CASTVRGDYGYTF
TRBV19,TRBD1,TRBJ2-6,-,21,CATGPGQGAVGLRTGANVLTF
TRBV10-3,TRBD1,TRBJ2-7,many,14,CATRRTGDNYEQYF
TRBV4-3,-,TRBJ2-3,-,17,CASSLTGGRAFPDTQYF
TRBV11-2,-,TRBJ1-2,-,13,CASSTGPSYGYTF
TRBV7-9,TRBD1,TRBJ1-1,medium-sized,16,CASSLGTGGLGTEAFF
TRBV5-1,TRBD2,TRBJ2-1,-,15,CASSRERGANNEQFF
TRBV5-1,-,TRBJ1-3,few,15,CASSPRETGGNTIYF
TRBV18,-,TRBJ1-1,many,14,CASSPSSQNTEAFF
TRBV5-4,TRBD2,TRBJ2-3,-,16,CASSLGTSLGTDTQYF